The 6 T cell receptor beta chains presented below share a single source sample, sequenced in a study of blood T cell repertoires in COVID-19. Some clones are missing from TCRdb's copy, which holds only in-frame ones; the method was immunoSEQ multiplex PCR. The sample has fewer than 200,000 clones; around 78% are singletons. Material: PBMCs or T cells enriched from blood (not recorded which). Receptors were obtained from a woman aged 50 to 60 who had recovered from COVID-19.

J is TRBJ1-3 and V is TRBV18; D unclear. Germline CDR1 and CDR2: KGHSH and LQKENI. V shed 3 bases and J shed 0 bases, with 12 bases lying between them. The CDR3 is made up of 16 amino acids. The CDR3 DNA is TGTGCCAGCTCACCGCCGGGGTTCTTCTCTGGAAACACCATATATTTT. This encodes CASSPPGFFSGNTIYF.

This chain connects TRBV30 to TRBJ2-1; D perhaps matches TRBD2 (6 bases). The CDR3 consists of 14 residues. CDR1 and CDR2 from the germline V gene are GTSNPN and SVGIG (reference sequence). V lost 2 bases to trimming and J lost 1 base, with 9 bases between them. The CDR3: CAWSTGLSYNEQFF. CDR3 coding DNA: TGTGCCTGGAGTACGGGACTGTCCTACAATGAGCAGTTCTTC.

The chain is built from TRBV15 and TRBJ2-4; the D gene is possibly TRBD2 (6 bases). V lost 1 base, J lost 6 bases, and 19 bases lay in between. CDR1 and CDR2 (germline): LNHNV, YYDKDF (reference sequence). CDR3 size: 17 residues. In DNA form, the CDR3 reads TGTGCCACCAGCAGAGCCCGGGGGTCAGTGGGAGGAAACATTCAGTACTTC. Its translation is CATSRARGSVGGNIQYF.

The chain joins TRBV7-2 to TRBJ1-6; a possible D gene is TRBD1 (5 bases). The germline V gene encodes CDR1 SGHTA and CDR2 FQGNSA. Trimming took off 5 bases at V and 8 bases at J, with 16 bases between the two ends. The CDR3 has 15 amino acids. CDR3 loop: CASSRGPGGDSPLHF. The CDR3 nucleotides read TGTGCCAGCAGCCGGGGACCGGGGGGTGATTCACCCCTCCACTTT.

The V and J genes are TRBV7-9 and TRBJ2-1; D perhaps matches TRBD1 (5 bases). Germline CDR1 reads SEHNR; CDR2 reads FQNEAQ (reference sequence). V lost 4 bases, J lost 0 bases, and 7 bases lay in between. This CDR3 has 14 residues. DNA of the CDR3: TGTGCCAGCAGCTCCAGGGACTCCTACAATGAGCAGTTCTTC. This encodes CASSSRDSYNEQFF.

The chain has TRBV6-5 and TRBJ2-3; 8 nucleotides line up with TRBD2. This CDR3 comprises 13 residues. Germline CDR1 is MNHEY and CDR2 is SVGAGI. With V trimmed by 7 bases and J by 5 bases, 5 bases remained unmatched. The CDR3 sequence: CASTRGGKDTQYF. The CDR3 coding sequence is TGTGCCAGCACACGCGGGGGGAAAGATACGCAGTATTTT.